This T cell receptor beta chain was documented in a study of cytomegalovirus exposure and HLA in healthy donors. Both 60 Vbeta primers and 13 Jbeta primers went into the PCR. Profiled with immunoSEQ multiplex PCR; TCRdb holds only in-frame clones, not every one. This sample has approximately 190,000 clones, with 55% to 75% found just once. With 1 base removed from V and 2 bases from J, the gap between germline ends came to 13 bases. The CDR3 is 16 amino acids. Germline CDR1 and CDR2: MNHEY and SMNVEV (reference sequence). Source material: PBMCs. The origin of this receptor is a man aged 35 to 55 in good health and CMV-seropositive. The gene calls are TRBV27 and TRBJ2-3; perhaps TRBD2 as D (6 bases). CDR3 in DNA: TGTGCCAGCAGTTTATTAAGGGGACTTGACACAGATACGCAGTATTTT. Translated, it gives CASSLLRGLDTDTQYF.